This T cell receptor (beta chain) was sequenced during a study of T cells after yellow fever vaccination. Turning to the study itself: Preparation used SMART-Seq v4 Ultra Low Input for the low-cell-number fractions.

There are many counts of this clonotype. There are 13 residues in the CDR3. With 7 bases removed from V and 1 base from J, the gap between germline ends came to 10 bases. Germline CDR1 reads MNHEY; CDR2 reads SVGAGI. TCRdb re-called the 5' RACE reads with MiXCR, one entry per CDR3 protein. The sample gives approximately 330,000 distinct CDR3 sequences, 9.5% to 15% of which show up once; roughly 3% is in the top ten. This chain joins TRBV6-5 and TRBJ1-1, with D maybe TRBD1 (5 bases). The TCR comes from a man aged 18 to 35 who received the YFV17D yellow fever vaccine. The material was CD4+ T cells sorted from PBMCs, obtained 15 days after the yellow fever booster vaccination. The CDR3 reads CASTGTGNTEAFF. The CDR3 DNA reads as TGTGCCAGCACCGGGACGGGGAACACTGAAGCTTTCTTT.